What follows is one T cell receptor beta chain and its context. Its target is not known. V was trimmed by 5 bases and J by 1 base, leaving 14 bases between them. Germline CDR1 is MNHNS and CDR2 is SASEGT. CDR3 length: 15 residues. The entry originates in a study of shared clonotypes between healthy human individuals. Regarding the study as a whole: The study's rarefaction showed incomplete sorted-subset sequencing despite large depth. A few donors showed sharing of about 5.5% of naive CD4 clonotypes. The generation probabilities recorded for non-shared clonotypes fell below those of clonotypes shared by all four donors.

The DNA input per sorted-subset replicate PCR was about 0.2 ug, corresponding to 25,000 to 30,000 T cell genomes. The protocol was immunoSEQ multiplex PCR, while the TCRdb copy is restricted to in-frame clones and leaves out a portion. The repertoire holds under 650,000 clones, less than 96% seen once, with 0.06% in the top ten. J is TRBJ1-1 and V is TRBV6-1; no definite D call. The clonotype comes from a woman aged 30 to 39 in good health. What was sequenced was naive CD4+ T cells sorted from blood. This sample's subset: CD45RA+ positively selected. This CDR3 reads CASSKTGIQNTEAFF. CDR3 nucleotide sequence: TGTGCCAGCAGTAAAACCGGGATCCAGAACACTGAAGCTTTCTTT.